A selection of T cell receptor beta chains follows, all from one sample in a study of radiation and T cells in renal cell carcinoma. The assay was immunoSEQ multiplex PCR, and TCRdb's table has in-frame clones only and misses some. The repertoire holds some 100,000 clones, with 82% as singletons. The sequenced sample was blood, obtained from a patient whose treatment included radiotherapy and nephrectomy. These receptors originate from a man in his sixties with renal cell carcinoma. Both conserved end residues are part of each CDR3. D genes are given only for firm matches. Some rows mark clone size as missing; the rest say once, few, many or name a class of expanded clone.

D	V	J	size	CDR3	DNA
-	TRBV10-1	TRBJ2-1	-	CASSASGSLGAYNEQFF	TGCGCCAGCAGTGCCTCCGGAAGCCTCGGGGCCTACAATGAGCAGTTCTTC
-	TRBV4-3	TRBJ2-1	-	CASSQGKGLEQFF	TGCGCCAGCAGCCAAGGGAAGGGGCTAGAGCAGTTCTTC
-	TRBV10-3	TRBJ2-3	-	CAISERANTDTQYF	TGTGCCATCAGTGAAAGGGCCAATACAGATACGCAGTATTTT
-	TRBV7-2	TRBJ1-1	-	CASSLEIIGPIMNTEAFF	TGTGCCAGCAGCTTAGAAATTATCGGGCCGATCATGAACACTGAAGCTTTCTTT
-	TRBV5-1	TRBJ2-3	-	CASSLEGTPSTDTQYF	TGCGCCAGCAGCTTGGAAGGGACCCCTAGCACAGATACGCAGTATTTT
-	TRBV7-2	TRBJ1-4	-	CASSPQPATNEKLFF	TGTGCCAGCAGCCCGCAACCAGCAACTAATGAAAAACTGTTTTTT
-	TRBV27	TRBJ1-1	few	CASSRKAAMRDTEAFF	TGTGCCAGCAGCCGCAAAGCCGCCATGCGTGACACTGAAGCTTTCTTT
TRBD1	TRBV5-4	TRBJ2-7	-	CASSLVGDRDHEQYF	TGTGCCAGCAGCTTGGTAGGGGACAGGGACCACGAGCAGTACTTC
-	TRBV18	TRBJ1-5	-	CASSGGYSNQPQHF	TGTGCCAGCTCGGGGGGATATAGCAATCAGCCCCAGCATTTT
TRBD1	TRBV18	TRBJ2-2	-	CASSLDRGRQNTGELFF	TGTGCCAGCTCCCTCGACAGGGGACGACAGAACACCGGGGAGCTGTTTTTT
TRBD2	TRBV19	TRBJ2-1	once	CASSIDHIAGHNEQFF	TGTGCCAGTAGTATAGATCACATAGCGGGACACAATGAGCAGTTCTTC
TRBD2	TRBV6-1	TRBJ2-7	-	CASSETASGLPYEQYF	TGTGCCAGCAGTGAAACAGCTAGCGGGCTTCCCTACGAGCAGTACTTC
TRBD1	TRBV19	TRBJ1-1	-	CASSTTGENTEAFF	TGTGCCAGTAGTACGACAGGGGAGAACACTGAAGCTTTCTTT
TRBD2	TRBV7-3	TRBJ2-3	once	CASSLDGGGTDTQYF	TGTGCCAGCAGCTTAGATGGGGGGGGCACAGATACGCAGTATTTT
TRBD2	TRBV6-1	TRBJ2-1	once	CASSEEWGLAYNEQFF	TGTGCCAGCAGTGAAGAATGGGGACTAGCATACAATGAGCAGTTCTTC
TRBD1	TRBV27	TRBJ1-2	-	CASRQGTYGYTF	TGTGCCAGCCGACAGGGTACATATGGCTACACCTTC
-	TRBV10-1	TRBJ2-7	few	CASSVTSGEQYF	TGCGCCAGCAGTGTTACTTCCGGCGAGCAGTACTTC
TRBD2	TRBV2	TRBJ2-3	-	CASSGTSGGTDTQYF	TGTGCCAGCAGTGGGACTAGCGGAGGCACAGATACGCAGTATTTT
-	TRBV5-1	TRBJ1-1	-	CASSLPRGNTEAFF	TGCGCCAGCAGCTTGCCTCGAGGGAACACTGAAGCTTTCTTT
-	TRBV27	TRBJ1-5	-	CASSLSDSNNQPQHF	TGTGCCAGCAGTTTGTCCGACAGCAACAATCAGCCCCAGCATTTT
-	TRBV7-2	TRBJ2-3	-	CASSLPTPGAGPRADTQYF	TGTGCCAGCAGCTTACCTACCCCGGGGGCGGGACCCAGGGCAGATACGCAGTATTTT
-	TRBV2	TRBJ2-3	-	CASSELAGSSADTQYF	TGTGCCAGCAGTGAATTGGCCGGGAGTTCGGCAGATACGCAGTATTTT
-	TRBV4-2	TRBJ2-2	-	CASSQDWGLNTGELFF	TGTGCCAGCAGCCAAGATTGGGGTTTGAACACCGGGGAGCTGTTTTTT
-	TRBV13	TRBJ2-6	-	CASSLGSPSGANVLTF	TGTGCCAGCAGCTTAGGAAGCCCCTCTGGGGCCAACGTCCTGACTTTC
-	TRBV5-1	TRBJ1-4	-	CASSSGVGNEKLFF	TGCGCCAGCAGCTCAGGGGTTGGTAATGAAAAACTGTTTTTT
-	TRBV6-6	TRBJ2-5	-	CASTSRGPGTQYF	TGTGCCAGCACCAGCAGGGGTCCAGGGACCCAGTACTTC
TRBD1	TRBV4-2	TRBJ2-7	-	CASSTRQGTLYEQYF	TGTGCCAGCAGCACCCGACAGGGGACCCTCTACGAGCAGTACTTC
-	TRBV5-1	TRBJ2-5	-	CASSAGQGRFGETQYF	TGCGCCAGCAGCGCCGGGCAGGGGCGATTCGGAGAGACCCAGTACTTC
TRBD2	TRBV7-2	TRBJ2-1	once	CASSYRTSGRHEQFF	TGTGCCAGCAGCTATCGGACTAGCGGGAGACATGAGCAGTTCTTC
-	TRBV15	TRBJ2-2	-	CATNRPPSGELFF	TGTGCCACCAACAGACCTCCGTCCGGGGAGCTGTTTTTT
-	TRBV4-3	TRBJ2-1	-	CASSQDLGTNHNEQFF	TGCGCCAGCAGCCAAGATCTAGGCACAAACCACAATGAGCAGTTCTTC
-	TRBV5-5	TRBJ2-7	-	CASSRTPGYEQYF	TGTGCCAGCAGCCGGACTCCCGGCTACGAGCAGTACTTC
TRBD1	TRBV5-6	TRBJ2-5	-	CASSRGTGRTQETQYF	TGTGCCAGCAGCCGAGGGACAGGGCGCACCCAAGAGACCCAGTACTTC
-	TRBV5-1	TRBJ1-6	-	CASSLARGESPLHF	TGCGCCAGCAGCTTGGCCAGGGGTGAATCACCCCTCCACTTT
TRBD1	TRBV28	TRBJ1-1	-	CASTPQGPLNTEAFF	TGTGCCAGCACCCCACAGGGGCCCTTGAACACTGAAGCTTTCTTT
-	TRBV28	TRBJ2-2	few	CASNTGVGTGELFF	TGTGCCAGCAACACGGGAGTGGGCACCGGGGAGCTGTTTTTT
-	TRBV6-5	TRBJ2-7	-	CASSYSSGRADEQYF	TGTGCCAGCAGTTACTCCTCGGGCAGGGCTGACGAGCAGTACTTC
TRBD2	TRBV2	TRBJ2-7	few	CASTQLAGVRGREQYF	TGTGCCAGCACACAGCTAGCGGGAGTCCGGGGGAGGGAGCAGTACTTC
-	TRBV29-1	TRBJ2-3	-	CSSTKGGTDTQYF	TGCAGCTCCACGAAGGGAGGCACAGATACGCAGTATTTT
-	TRBV7-9	TRBJ2-7	-	CASSGQYSSYEQYF	TGTGCCAGCAGCGGACAGTACAGCTCCTACGAGCAGTACTTC
-	TRBV7-2	TRBJ1-2	-	CASSLGQGMGGYTF	TGTGCCAGCAGCTTAGGTCAGGGCATGGGGGGCTACACCTTC
TRBD2	TRBV25-1	TRBJ2-4	-	CASSEIGLADYKNIQYF	TGTGCCAGCAGTGAAATCGGACTAGCCGACTACAAAAACATTCAGTACTTC
TRBD2	TRBV27	TRBJ2-1	-	CASSPLAGTYNEQFF	TGTGCCAGCAGTCCTCTAGCGGGAACCTACAATGAGCAGTTCTTC
-	TRBV11-2	TRBJ2-1	-	CASSLTSRGAGEQFF	TGTGCCAGCAGCTTGACCTCGAGGGGGGCGGGTGAGCAGTTCTTC
-	TRBV19	TRBJ2-3	-	CASSPQGFGTDTQYF	TGTGCCAGTAGTCCACAGGGATTTGGCACAGATACGCAGTATTTT
TRBD1	TRBV4-1	TRBJ1-5	few	CASSQDQGGHQPQHF	TGCGCCAGCAGCCAAGATCAGGGGGGCCATCAGCCCCAGCATTTT
TRBD2	TRBV19	TRBJ2-3	-	CASSTILAGGLTDTQYF	TGTGCCAGTAGTACCATCCTAGCGGGAGGGTTAACAGATACGCAGTATTTT
-	TRBV4-1	TRBJ1-1	-	CASRPGRGDGTEAFF	TGCGCCAGCAGACCGGGTAGAGGGGATGGCACTGAAGCTTTCTTT
TRBD2	TRBV29-1	TRBJ2-1	-	CSVEGTSGAGQFF	TGCAGCGTTGAGGGGACTAGCGGAGCGGGGCAGTTCTTC
-	TRBV10-1	TRBJ2-1	-	CASSVLPGVARGGDEQFF	TGCGCCAGCAGTGTTCTCCCTGGCGTAGCACGGGGTGGAGATGAGCAGTTCTTC
-	TRBV9	TRBJ2-5	-	CASSVSLGQEGETQYF	TGTGCCAGCAGCGTGAGCCTGGGACAAGAAGGAGAGACCCAGTACTTC
-	TRBV28	TRBJ1-1	-	CASSTYDAFFDSRRTEAFF	TGTGCCAGCAGTACCTACGACGCTTTCTTCGATAGCCGACGGACTGAAGCTTTCTTT
TRBD1	TRBV5-1	TRBJ1-2	-	CASSLPPPGQAGGYTF	TGCGCCAGCAGCTTACCTCCTCCGGGACAGGCGGGAGGCTACACCTTC
-	TRBV11-2	TRBJ2-3	-	CASSFTWGMRDTDTQYF	TGTGCCAGCAGCTTCACCTGGGGGATGCGGGACACAGATACGCAGTATTTT
TRBD2	TRBV5-1	TRBJ2-3	-	CASSLRAGGPVTDTQYF	TGCGCCAGCAGCCTGAGAGCGGGAGGTCCTGTTACAGATACGCAGTATTTT